This T cell receptor (beta chain) was identified during a study of cytomegalovirus exposure and HLA in healthy donors. Findings of the study overall: The authors reported that TCR beta sequences could predict HLA-A and HLA-B alleles. These predictions were accurate for most subjects in the first cohort. Productive status was seen about 90% or about 30% of the time for most TCR beta V segments in an earlier analysis.

This clone is a singleton in its sample. What it recognizes is unknown. CDR3 length: 14 amino acids. The V gene's germline CDR1 is SGHNT and CDR2 YENEEA. In the PCR, 60 Vbeta and 13 Jbeta primers were used. The data were produced by immunoSEQ multiplex PCR, yet TCRdb's version contains in-frame clones alone and is incomplete. The profile covers roughly 90,000 clones, with about four fifths appearing a single time and 3% to 3.5% taken by the ten largest. This chain joins TRBV11-3 and TRBJ2-5; TRBD2 agrees at 7 bases. The J call may be mistaken, given a closer DNA end match to TRBJ2-7. Sample: PBMCs. This TCR was sampled from a man aged 30-40 years in good health and CMV-seropositive. CDR3 loop: CASSLKGGSYEQYF. CDR3 DNA sequence: TGTGCCAGCAGCTTAAAGGGAGGGTCCTACGAGCAGTACTTC.